Listed here are 27 T cell receptor beta chains from one sample, sequenced in a study of blood T cell repertoires in COVID-19 (dated by TCRdb to about 2020). The library was obtained by the immunoSEQ multiplex PCR assay. In TCRdb, the immuneACCESS table is reduced to in-frame sequences with V and J assigned. These tables do not hold every clone; where another copy was compared, an unresolved V gene accounts for under half, and the others remain unexplained. Present in this sample are 120,000 to 150,000 clones, about 80% of which were seen just once. Of the sample, roughly 7.3% is held by the ten largest clones. The specimen sequenced was peripheral blood. These receptors were taken from a human donor in a cohort sampled during active COVID-19.

The CDR3 bases are TGTGCCAGCAGCTTAGGGTGGGACAGCCTAAAGCCAAGCAATCAGCCCCAGCATTTT. Its protein product is CASSLGWDSLKPSNQPQHF. The gene calls are TRBV7-8 and TRBJ1-5; the match to TRBD1 covers 7 bases. The CDR3 totals 19 residues. The V segment lost 1 base and the J segment 1 base; nucleotides outside the gene matches: 13. The germline V gene has CDR1 SGHVS and CDR2 FQNEAQ.

The rearrangement uses TRBV19 and TRBJ1-3, with TRBD1 identical over 8 bases. Germline values: CDR1 LNHDA, CDR2 SQIVND (reference sequence). CDR3 size: 16 residues. V was pared by 4 bases and J by 0 bases, with 5 bases of the junction left unmatched. CDR3 in DNA: TGTGCCAGTAGTACTACAGGGGGTTTCTCTGGAAACACCATATATTTT. Translation: CASSTTGGFSGNTIYF.

This clone appeared a single time. CDR3 amino acids: CASSLGQGGSPYEQYF. The CDR3 DNA reads as TGCGCCAGCAGCTTGGGGCAGGGAGGATCCCCCTACGAGCAGTACTTC. This chain links TRBV5-1 with TRBJ2-7; D perhaps matches TRBD2 (6 bases). In germline, CDR1 is SGHRS, CDR2 YFSETQ. With 0 bases removed from V and 2 bases from J, the gap between germline ends came to 15 bases. The CDR3 is 16 residues long.

The J gene is TRBJ2-2, the V gene TRBV6-5, with D possibly being TRBD1 (6 bases). The CDR3 loop spans 14 amino acids. Germline V CDR1 and CDR2: MNHEY, SVGAGI. Between the trimmed V and J ends, which lost 6 bases and 6 bases, there was a span of 14 bases. CDR3 sequence (DNA): TGTGCCAGCAGACGGCCAAAGGGGGCCGGGGAGCTGTTTTTT. This gives the protein CASRRPKGAGELFF.

The chain carries TRBV7-9 and TRBJ1-3; D might be TRBD1 (5 bases). There are 16 residues in the CDR3. Trimming took off 7 bases at V and 1 base at J, with 17 bases between the two ends. CDR1 SEHNR and CDR2 FQNEAQ come from the germline V gene (reference sequence). CDR3 protein: CASTFDGGISGNTIYF. The CDR3 bases are TGTGCCAGCACATTTGACGGGGGGATTTCTGGAAACACCATATATTTT.

CDR3 DNA: TGCGCCAGCAGCTTGGCCCGGGGGGCCACAGATACGCAGTATTTT. Translation gives CASSLARGATDTQYF. This chain uses TRBV5-1 with TRBJ2-3; D perhaps matches TRBD2 (7 bases). Germline-derived CDR1 and CDR2 are SGHRS and YFSETQ. The CDR3 spans 15 residues. Between the trimmed V and J ends, which lost 0 bases and 2 bases, there was a span of 10 bases.

This clone was found many times. The chain links TRBV11-1 to TRBJ1-3, with D hard to call. This CDR3 comprises 15 residues. Germline V gives CDR1 SGHAT, CDR2 FQDESV (reference sequence). V was trimmed by 2 bases and J by 4 bases, leaving 12 bases between them. The CDR3 DNA sequence: TGTGCCAGCAGCTTACGGTCCAACCCGGGAAACACCATATATTTT. Protein product: CASSLRSNPGNTIYF.

This clone has just one count. The V and J genes are TRBV4-1 and TRBJ2-1; TRBD2 agrees at 12 bases. Germline V gene sequence: CDR1 MGHRA, CDR2 YSYEKL. V lost 2 bases and J lost 9; bases outside the gene matches: 2. The CDR3 runs to 14 residues. CDR3 nucleotide sequence: TGCGCCAGCAGCCAACTAGCGGGGGGGGGTGAGCAGTTCTTC. It specifies CASSQLAGGGEQFF.

This chain connects TRBV27 to TRBJ2-1; tentative D call: TRBD1 (5 bases). V shed 2 bases and J shed 3 bases, with 11 bases lying between them. The CDR3 consists of 15 residues. In germline, CDR1 is MNHEY, CDR2 SMNVEV (reference sequence). CDR3 sequence: CASSLTHRNYNEQFF. The CDR3 DNA is TGTGCCAGCAGTTTAACACACAGGAACTACAATGAGCAGTTCTTC.

CDR3 coding DNA: TGTGCCAGTAGTCCTCGGGACAGGGGGCTCTATCAGCCCCAGCATTTT. This encodes CASSPRDRGLYQPQHF. The chain carries TRBV19 and TRBJ1-5, with TRBD1 matching 12 bases. Trimming at V came to 5 bases and at J to 5 bases, leaving 7 bases not matched to a gene. Germline lookup yields CDR1 LNHDA and CDR2 SQIVND (reference sequence). This CDR3 region has 16 residues. Using reference TRBV19 and TRBJ1-5 for the parts outside the CDR3, the full variable domain is DGGITQSPKYLFRKEGQNVTLSCEQNLNHDAMYWYRQDPGQGLRLIYYSQIVNDFQKGDIAEGYSVSREKKESFPLTVTSAQKNPTAFYLCASSPRDRGLYQPQHFGDGTRLSIL.

This sequence joins TRBV5-5 and TRBJ1-6; D remains ambiguous. Germline V gives CDR1 SGHKS, CDR2 YYEKEE (reference sequence). The CDR3 sequence is 13 residues long. Trimming removed 0 bases from V and 8 bases from J, with 6 bases in between. CDR3 in DNA: TGTGCCAGCAGCTTGGCCGAGGATTCACCCCTCCACTTT. It yields the protein CASSLAEDSPLHF.

The chain has TRBV5-1 and TRBJ2-7; no reliable D call. CDR3 length: 14 amino acids. Trimming removed 5 bases at V and 2 bases at J, with 14 bases between. Looked up from germline, CDR1 is SGHRS and CDR2 is YFSETQ. CDR3 in DNA: TGCGCCAGCAGGGTCATCCAAACAACCTACGAGCAGTACTTC. It is translated as CASRVIQTTYEQYF.

The CDR3 sequence is CASSLIGGADNEQFF. For the CDR3, the DNA is TGTGCCAGCAGCTTAATCGGGGGGGCCGACAATGAGCAGTTCTTC. The chain couples TRBV7-3 to TRBJ2-1; 8 bases match TRBD2. The CDR3 is 15 amino acids. Germline assignment: CDR1 SGHTA and CDR2 FQGTGA. The V and J ends lost 1 base and 5 bases, in that order; junction bases with no gene match: 4.

This clone has only one observation. The CDR3 DNA reads as TGTGCCAGTAGCGTCCGGGGGGAAAATTCACCCCTCCACTTT. This translates into CASSVRGENSPLHF. The V gene is TRBV19, the J gene TRBJ1-6, with D maybe TRBD1 (5 bases). Germline values: CDR1 LNHDA, CDR2 SQIVND (reference sequence). The V gene lost 6 bases and the J gene lost 7 bases, with 13 bases spanning the gap. This CDR3 region has 14 residues.

The chain employs TRBV2 and TRBJ2-2; D uncertain. This CDR3 has 13 residues. V gave up 7 bases and J gave up 0 bases, with 6 bases separating them. Germline-derived CDR1 and CDR2 are SNHLY and FYNNEI. CDR3 in amino acids: CASMTTNTGELFF. The CDR3 DNA sequence: TGTGCCAGCATGACAACGAACACCGGGGAGCTGTTTTTT.

The J gene is TRBJ1-1, the V gene TRBV5-5; D unclear. Trimming pared 4 bases from V and 3 bases from J, leaving 13 bases between. From germline, CDR1 is SGHKS and CDR2 YYEKEE (reference sequence). The CDR3 runs 14 residues. Written as DNA, the CDR3 is TGTGCCAGCAGCCGCCTTCCCCGGGACACTGAAGCTTTCTTT. Its protein is CASSRLPRDTEAFF.

The CDR3 nucleotides are TGCGCCAGCAGCTGGGGCAGGCCTAATGAGCAGTTCTTC. Its protein is CASSWGRPNEQFF. The chain joins TRBV5-1 to TRBJ2-1, with a tentative D call TRBD1 (5 bases). Germline CDR1 SGHRS, CDR2 YFSETQ. CDR3 length: 13 residues. The V and J ends lost 3 bases and 7 bases respectively, with 11 bases between them.

This chain links TRBV19 with TRBJ2-2; TRBD1 matches at 9 bases. Germline CDR1 and CDR2: LNHDA and SQIVND (reference sequence). V lost 3 bases to trimming and J lost 4 bases; unmatched junction nucleotides: 12. The CDR3 has 18 amino acids. The CDR3 region has the DNA TGTGCCAGTAGTATTCGCCCAACGACAGGGGGTAGCACCGGGGAGCTGTTTTTT. Translation gives CASSIRPTTGGSTGELFF.

J is TRBJ2-7 and V is TRBV5-1, with 7 bases that match TRBD1. The CDR3 spans 15 residues. J gave up 4 bases and V 3 bases, and 10 bases lay outside the gene matches. The V gene's germline CDR1 is SGHRS and CDR2 YFSETQ. The CDR3 coding sequence is TGCGCCAGCAGCTCGGAGACAGGGTTCTGGTACGAGCAGTACTTC. It codes for CASSSETGFWYEQYF.

The rearrangement uses TRBV27 and TRBJ2-5; TRBD1 aligns across 8 bases. Germline-derived CDR1 and CDR2 are MNHEY and SMNVEV (reference sequence). The CDR3 is 15 amino acids. Germline trimming cut 5 bases from V and 5 bases from J; bases unmatched to any gene: 10. This CDR3 reads CASSPRRGLRETQYF. CDR3 sequence (DNA): TGTGCCAGCAGTCCCCGCAGGGGGCTTAGGGAGACCCAGTACTTC.

This chain connects TRBV7-2 to TRBJ2-1, with 10 bases that match TRBD2. The CDR3 contains 16 residues. Trimming at V came to 4 bases and at J to 6 bases, leaving 9 bases not matched to a gene. Germline CDR1 SGHTA, CDR2 FQGNSA. CDR3 residues: CASSSKLAGRTNEQFF. CDR3 DNA sequence: TGTGCCAGCAGCTCGAAACTAGCGGGGAGGACCAATGAGCAGTTCTTC.

The chain joins TRBV18 to TRBJ2-7; 7 bases line up with TRBD1. Trimming at V came to 4 bases and at J to 1 base, leaving 4 bases not matched to a gene. The CDR3 is 14 residues long. Germline CDR1 reads KGHSH; CDR2 reads LQKENI. CDR3 in DNA: TGTGCCAGCTCACGACCGACAGGGTCCTACGAGCAGTACTTC. It encodes CASSRPTGSYEQYF.

The chain uses TRBV6-5 and TRBJ1-5, with D perhaps matching TRBD1 (5 bases). CDR1 is MNHEY, CDR2 SVGAGI, per germline. Between the trimmed V and J ends, which lost 6 bases and 2 bases, there was a span of 8 bases. CDR3 length equals 13 residues. The CDR3 DNA reads TGTGCCAGCAGGGGGGGAGGCAATCAGCCCCAGCATTTT. Translated: CASRGGGNQPQHF.

The chain recombines TRBV4-1 with TRBJ1-1, with D tentatively TRBD1 (6 bases). CDR3 length equals 15 residues. Germline V gene data show CDR1 as MGHRA and CDR2 as YSYEKL. V shed 4 bases and J shed 1 base, with 13 bases lying between them. The CDR3 here is CASSLPIQGNTEAFF. In nucleotides, the CDR3 is TGCGCCAGCAGCCTCCCGATACAGGGGAACACTGAAGCTTTCTTT.

The rearrangement joins TRBV19 to TRBJ1-2; no reliable D call. Trimming stripped 1 base from V and 1 base from J, with 10 bases between. Germline V lookup: CDR1 LNHDA, CDR2 SQIVND (reference sequence). The CDR3 is made up of 15 amino acids. CDR3 nucleotides: TGTGCCAGTAGTATAGGGGGAGCGATTAACTATGGCTACACCTTC. Its translation: CASSIGGAINYGYTF.

The chain combines TRBV2 with TRBJ1-5, with 9 bases aligning to TRBD1. The germline gives CDR1 SNHLY, CDR2 FYNNEI. The CDR3 runs to 16 residues. J lost 2 bases, V lost 6 bases, and 8 bases had no gene match. Here the CDR3 reads CASRAFTGGRNQPQHF. The DNA of the CDR3 is TGTGCCAGCAGGGCATTCACAGGGGGCCGCAATCAGCCCCAGCATTTT.

The chain uses TRBV5-1 and TRBJ2-2; D is perhaps TRBD2 (7 bases). Germline CDR1 is SGHRS and CDR2 is YFSETQ. CDR3 size: 15 residues. V was cut by 4 bases and J by 6 bases, with 16 bases left in between. The CDR3 is CASSPGGAGAGELFF. The CDR3 DNA reads TGCGCCAGCAGCCCTGGGGGGGCCGGGGCCGGGGAGCTGTTTTTT.